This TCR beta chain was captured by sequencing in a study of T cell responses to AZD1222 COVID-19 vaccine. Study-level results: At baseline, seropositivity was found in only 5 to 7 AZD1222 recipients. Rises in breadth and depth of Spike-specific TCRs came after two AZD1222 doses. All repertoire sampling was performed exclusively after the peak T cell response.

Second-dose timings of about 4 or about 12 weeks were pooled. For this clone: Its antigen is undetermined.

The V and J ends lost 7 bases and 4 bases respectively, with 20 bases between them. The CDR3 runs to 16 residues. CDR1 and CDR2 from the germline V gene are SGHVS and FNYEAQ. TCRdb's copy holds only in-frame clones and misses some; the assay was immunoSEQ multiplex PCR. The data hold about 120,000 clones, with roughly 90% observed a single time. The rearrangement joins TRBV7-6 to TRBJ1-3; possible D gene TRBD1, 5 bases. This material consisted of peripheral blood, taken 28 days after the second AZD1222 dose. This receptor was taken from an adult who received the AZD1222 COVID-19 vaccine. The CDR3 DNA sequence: TGTGCCAGCACCCCGACCGGGGGAATCCTCGGAAACACCATATATTTT. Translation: CASTPTGGILGNTIYF.